A single sample gave rise to the 32 T cell receptor beta chains below, sequenced in a study of OX40 agonist ivuxolimab in advanced cancers. Sequenced by immunoSEQ multiplex PCR; TCRdb stores in-frame clones only, minus some. The sample lists 90,000 to 150,000 clones; roughly nine tenths were seen once. The sequencing used CD4+ or CD8+ T cells sorted from blood, collected in a trial of the OX40 agonist ivuxolimab. These receptors were obtained from an adult with an advanced solid tumor such as melanoma, head and neck, liver or kidney cancer.

This chain links TRBV5-1 with TRBJ2-7, with 7 bases matching TRBD1. Germline V CDR1 and CDR2: SGHRS, YFSETQ. The CDR3 is made up of 15 amino acids. Trimming removed 3 bases from V and 3 bases from J; junction bases left unmatched: 9. The CDR3 here is CASSWTGTESYEQYF. CDR3 in DNA: TGCGCCAGCAGCTGGACCGGGACAGAAAGCTACGAGCAGTACTTC.

This clone was seen just once. The gene calls are TRBV28 and TRBJ2-5, with D maybe TRBD2 (6 bases). The length of the CDR3 is 11 residues. Germline-derived CDR1 and CDR2 are MDHEN and SYDVKM. Trimming cost V 2 bases and J 13 bases, with 11 bases left between them. The CDR3 DNA reads TGTGCCAGCAGTTTACCGGGGGAGACGTACTTC. This sequence encodes CASSLPGETYF. Looking up the rest from reference TRBV28 and TRBJ2-5 gives the full variable domain: DVKVTQSSRYLVKRTGEKVFLECVQDMDHENMFWYRQDPGLGLRLIYFSYDVKMKEKGDIPEGYSVSREKKERFSLILESASTNQTSMYLCASSLPGETYFGPGTRLLVL.

This clone occurred a few times. The V gene is TRBV7-2, the J gene TRBJ1-1; a weak D match, TRBD1 (6 bases). This CDR3 comprises 17 residues. Between the trimmed V and J ends, which lost 5 bases and 0 bases, there was a span of 19 bases. Germline CDR1 SGHTA, CDR2 FQGNSA. CDR3 in amino acids: CASSPYRDSRMNTEAFF. The CDR3 bases are TGTGCCAGCAGCCCGTACAGGGATAGCCGCATGAACACTGAAGCTTTCTTT.

This clone was recorded only once. This chain links TRBV2 with TRBJ2-3, with 10 bases that match TRBD2. This CDR3 spans 15 amino acids. Germline CDR1 reads SNHLY; CDR2 reads FYNNEI. V dropped 5 bases and J dropped 2; count of bases not matched to a gene: 4. The CDR3 here is CASSLSGGTTDTQYF. DNA for the CDR3: TGTGCCAGCAGTCTTAGCGGGGGGACCACAGATACGCAGTATTTT.

Here the CDR3 reads CASSLLEGATEAFF. For the CDR3, the DNA is TGCGCCAGCAGCTTGTTGGAGGGGGCCACTGAAGCTTTCTTT. The chain uses TRBV5-1 and TRBJ1-1; TRBD1 matches at 7 bases. The CDR3 extends over 14 amino acids. Germline CDR1 SGHRS, CDR2 YFSETQ. V dropped 1 base and J dropped 4; count of bases not matched to a gene: 4.

CDR3 sequence: CASSFVGGILNTEAFF. The CDR3 nucleotides are TGTGCCAGCAGTTTTGTCGGAGGGATTTTGAACACTGAAGCTTTCTTT. The genes are TRBV27 and TRBJ1-1, with D unclear. CDR1 and CDR2 from the germline V gene are MNHEY and SMNVEV (reference sequence). Trimming removed 3 bases from V and 0 bases from J, with 14 bases in between. CDR3 length: 16 residues.

The rearrangement joins TRBV19 to TRBJ1-1; TRBD1 is a possible D gene (6 bases). Germline CDR1 is LNHDA and CDR2 is SQIVND (reference sequence). Trimming removed 5 bases at V and 4 bases at J, with 20 bases between. The CDR3 covers 16 residues. DNA of the CDR3: TGTGCCAGTAGTCCCACAATGGGGGGCAGGGGCACTGAAGCTTTCTTT. Its protein product is CASSPTMGGRGTEAFF. Complete variable domain (other parts from reference TRBV19 and TRBJ1-1): DGGITQSPKYLFRKEGQNVTLSCEQNLNHDAMYWYRQDPGQGLRLIYYSQIVNDFQKGDIAEGYSVSREKKESFPLTVTSAQKNPTAFYLCASSPTMGGRGTEAFFGQGTRLTVV.

The chain is built from TRBV7-2 and TRBJ1-2; D is possibly TRBD1 (5 bases). The CDR3 length is 15 residues. V was pared by 4 bases and J by 5 bases, with 17 bases between. Looked up from germline, CDR1 is SGHTA and CDR2 is FQGNSA. CDR3 nucleotide sequence: TGTGCCAGCAGCTCCGATGCCCAGGGTAAATATGGCTACACCTTC. Protein: CASSSDAQGKYGYTF.

The V and J genes are TRBV11-2 and TRBJ1-4, with 9 bases fitting TRBD1. Per germline, CDR1 SGHAT and CDR2 FQNNGV. The CDR3 is 16 residues long. Trimming removed 0 bases from V and 7 bases from J; junction bases left unmatched: 6. This chain's CDR3 is CASSLETGTGTEKLFF. As DNA, the CDR3 is TGTGCCAGCAGCTTAGAAACCGGGACAGGGACTGAAAAACTGTTTTTT.

This chain joins TRBV5-5 and TRBJ1-2, with a tentative D call TRBD1 (5 bases). Germline V lookup: CDR1 SGHKS, CDR2 YYEKEE (reference sequence). This CDR3 is 15 amino acids long. The germline V and J ends were trimmed by 4 bases and 0 bases, with 13 bases remaining between them. The CDR3, as DNA: TGTGCCAGCAGCGCCGGGGCCTTTTCTAACTATGGCTACACCTTC. Translated: CASSAGAFSNYGYTF.

The rearrangement links TRBV6-5 to TRBJ2-7; tentatively, D is TRBD1 or TRBD2 (5 bases each). The CDR3 is 14 residues long. The V gene lost 5 bases and the J gene lost 4 bases, with 15 bases spanning the gap. Germline assignment: CDR1 MNHEY and CDR2 SVGAGI. CDR3 sequence (DNA): TGTGCCAGCAGTCGGGACGCTGTATCGTACGAGCAGTACTTC. Its translation: CASSRDAVSYEQYF.

V usage is TRBV27 and J usage is TRBJ2-2; 9 bases are a match to TRBD1. The V gene end was trimmed by 5 bases and the J gene end by 8 bases; junction bases not matched to a gene: 6. CDR3 size: 14 residues. Germline V gene lookup returns CDR1 MNHEY and CDR2 SMNVEV (reference sequence). The CDR3 sequence: CASSLGTGRGELFF. The CDR3 DNA reads as TGTGCCAGCAGTCTCGGGACAGGGAGAGGGGAGCTGTTTTTT.

In this sample, this clone turned up a few times. The chain links TRBV29-1 to TRBJ1-1; TRBD1 matches at 7 bases. The CDR3 is made up of 12 amino acids. The ends lost 7 bases at V and 1 base at J; junction bases unmatched: 3. The germline V gene encodes CDR1 SQVTM and CDR2 ANQGSEA. CDR3 sequence reads: CSGQGWNTEAFF. Here the CDR3 DNA reads TGCAGCGGACAGGGCTGGAACACTGAAGCTTTCTTT.

V is TRBV5-4 and J is TRBJ2-3; 9 bases are a match to TRBD2. This CDR3 region has 15 residues. Germline V gene data show CDR1 as SGHNT and CDR2 as YYREEE (reference sequence). Trimming cost V 0 bases and J 1 base; bases outside gene matches: 0. The CDR3 sequence: CASSLVAGGTDTQYF. The CDR3 DNA is TGTGCCAGCAGCTTGGTAGCGGGGGGCACAGATACGCAGTATTTT.

V and J are TRBV7-2 and TRBJ1-4, with unresolved D. Trimming pared 5 bases from V and 8 bases from J, leaving 12 bases between. The CDR3 has 13 residues. Germline V gene data show CDR1 as SGHTA and CDR2 as FQGNSA. The CDR3 DNA reads TGTGCCAGCAGCCTACCCTCCCGAGAAAAACTGTTTTTT. This codes for CASSLPSREKLFF.

The gene calls are TRBV18 and TRBJ2-3; 13 nucleotides align to TRBD2. CDR3 length: 18 amino acids. V lost 4 bases, J lost 0 bases, and 7 bases stayed unmatched. The germline V gene has CDR1 KGHSH and CDR2 LQKENI. The CDR3 bases are TGTGCCAGCTCACGGGGACTAGCGGGGACGTCTAGCACAGATACGCAGTATTTT. It translates to CASSRGLAGTSSTDTQYF.

In its sample, this clone was seen a few times. V usage is TRBV5-1 and J usage is TRBJ2-4, with no clear D. This CDR3 has 14 amino acids. Germline CDR1 is SGHRS and CDR2 is YFSETQ. The ends were cut back, 0 bases at V and 7 bases at J, with 11 bases in the middle. CDR3 sequence (DNA): TGCGCCAGCAGCTTGGATAGGGTCAGGAACATTCAGTACTTC. Its translation: CASSLDRVRNIQYF.

The chain uses TRBV28 and TRBJ2-7; TRBD1 matches at 9 bases. The germline gives CDR1 MDHEN, CDR2 SYDVKM. CDR3 length equals 15 residues. J gave up 6 bases and V 3 bases, and 9 bases lay outside the gene matches. CDR3 residues: CASSFRGQGVGEQYF. In DNA form, the CDR3 reads TGTGCCAGCAGTTTCCGGGGACAGGGCGTCGGCGAGCAGTACTTC.

This clone was found a few times. This sample also contains other DNA sequences that code for the same CDR3. The J gene is TRBJ2-2, the V gene TRBV5-1, with D unresolved. V shed 0 bases and J shed 0 bases, with 6 bases lying between them. This CDR3 spans 15 amino acids. CDR1 and CDR2 (germline): SGHRS, YFSETQ. DNA of the CDR3: TGCGCCAGCAGCTTGGGGACGGCGAACACCGGGGAGCTGTTTTTT. Translated: CASSLGTANTGELFF.

The V gene is TRBV7-9, the J gene TRBJ2-2, with D possibly matching TRBD2 (6 bases). The CDR3 has 16 amino acids. The V end was cut by 5 bases, the J end by 6 bases, with 19 bases between. CDR1 is SEHNR and CDR2 is FQNEAQ in the germline V gene (reference sequence). Here the CDR3 reads CASSPGVVQAPGELFF. The CDR3 nucleotides are TGTGCCAGCAGCCCGGGAGTTGTCCAAGCGCCCGGGGAGCTGTTTTTT.

This chain links TRBV28 with TRBJ2-7; the D call may be TRBD1 or TRBD2 (9 bases each). Germline V lookup: CDR1 MDHEN, CDR2 SYDVKM. The V and J ends lost 5 bases and 2 bases respectively, with 25 bases between them. The length of the CDR3 is 18 residues. The CDR3 loop reads CASSPRLQGAGGAYEQYF. The CDR3 bases are TGTGCCAGCAGTCCACGATTACAGGGGGCGGGAGGGGCCTACGAGCAGTACTTC.

J is TRBJ2-5 and V is TRBV10-3; 7 bases agree with TRBD1. Germline CDR1 and CDR2: ENHRY and SYGVKD. The CDR3 spans 15 residues. V lost 10 bases and J lost 3; bases outside the gene matches: 14. CDR3 nucleotide sequence: TGTGCCACCGGGGCCCTGGGACAGAGAAAAGAGACCCAGTACTTC. Protein sequence: CATGALGQRKETQYF.

The chain combines TRBV28 with TRBJ1-1; the D gene is possibly TRBD1 (5 bases). The germline gives CDR1 MDHEN, CDR2 SYDVKM. CDR3 length: 16 residues. Trimming removed 8 bases from V and 3 bases from J, with 22 bases in between. This CDR3 reads CASVTGTPTSDTEAFF. The CDR3 bases are TGTGCCAGCGTAACCGGGACGCCAACCTCCGACACTGAAGCTTTCTTT.

This chain uses TRBV7-2 with TRBJ2-5; D possibly corresponds to TRBD1 (6 bases). This CDR3 spans 14 amino acids. Germline V CDR1 and CDR2: SGHTA, FQGNSA. Trimming took off 1 base at V and 5 bases at J, with 11 bases between the two ends. DNA for the CDR3: TGTGCCAGCAGCTTAGGGCAGGGGTTTGAGACCCAGTACTTC. Its protein product is CASSLGQGFETQYF.

The rearrangement links TRBV2 to TRBJ1-2, with 10 bases aligning to TRBD1. Per germline, CDR1 SNHLY and CDR2 FYNNEI. There are 14 residues in the CDR3. V lost 8 bases and J lost 7; bases outside the gene matches: 10. The CDR3 region is CASWPGTGVGGYTF. CDR3 DNA sequence: TGTGCCAGCTGGCCGGGGACAGGGGTGGGTGGCTACACCTTC.

This rearrangement joins TRBV5-4 to TRBJ2-3; D is unclear. The CDR3 is 15 amino acids. Germline CDR1 and CDR2: SGHNT and YYREEE (reference sequence). The V end lost 1 base, the J end lost 1 base, and 10 bases lay between the germline ends. CDR3 protein: CASSLSGAGTDTQYF. For the CDR3, the DNA is TGTGCCAGCAGCTTGAGTGGCGCCGGCACAGATACGCAGTATTTT.

The chain carries TRBV30 and TRBJ2-1; D not resolved. Germline loops: CDR1 GTSNPN, CDR2 SVGIG (reference sequence). The CDR3 is made up of 13 amino acids. V was shortened by 1 base and J by 8 bases, with 12 bases between the two germline ends. The CDR3 protein is CAWSARNGDEQFF. The CDR3, as DNA: TGTGCCTGGAGTGCCCGAAATGGCGATGAGCAGTTCTTC.

The CDR3, as DNA: TGTGCCAGCAGTGACTCGAATCAGCCCCAGCATTTT. Encoded protein: CASSDSNQPQHF. The chain has TRBV6-4 and TRBJ1-5; D uncertain. The CDR3 has 12 amino acids. Germline V gives CDR1 MRHNA, CDR2 SNTAGT. V was clipped by 0 bases and J by 4 bases, with 1 base between them.

The chain joins TRBV9 to TRBJ2-4, with TRBD1 matching 11 bases. In germline, CDR1 is SGDLS, CDR2 YYNGEE. The CDR3 covers 20 residues. Trimming removed 0 bases from V and 2 bases from J; junction bases left unmatched: 13. The CDR3 coding sequence is TGTGCCAGCAGCGTAGAGGCTTCCGGACAGGGGGCTCATACCAAAAACATTCAGTACTTC. Translation: CASSVEASGQGAHTKNIQYF. Variable domain in full (rest from reference TRBV9 and TRBJ2-4): DSGVTQTPKHLITATGQRVTLRCSPRSGDLSVYWYQQSLDQGLQFLIQYYNGEERAKGNILERFSAQQFPDLHSELNLSSLELGDSALYFCASSVEASGQGAHTKNIQYFGAGTRLSVL.

The chain joins TRBV7-2 to TRBJ2-7; D is unresolved. The germline V and J ends were trimmed by 1 base and 7 bases, with 14 bases remaining between them. Per the germline V gene, CDR1 is SGHTA and CDR2 is FQGNSA. There are 14 residues in the CDR3. CDR3 in amino acids: CASSLVAPLGEQYF. The CDR3, as DNA: TGTGCCAGCAGCTTAGTGGCCCCCCTTGGGGAGCAGTACTTC.

This clone was observed a few times. V is TRBV6-6 and J is TRBJ1-2; D unclear. This CDR3 is 13 amino acids long. V was cut by 10 bases and J by 3 bases, with 15 bases left in between. Looked up from germline, CDR1 is MNHNY and CDR2 is SVGAGI (reference sequence). CDR3 sequence: CATQPGKDYGYTF. Written as DNA, the CDR3 is TGTGCCACCCAGCCGGGCAAGGACTATGGCTACACCTTC.

The rearrangement joins TRBV6-6 to TRBJ2-5, with 9 bases lining up with TRBD1. The J call is uncertain, as TRBJ2-7 better fits the DNA end. The germline V gene encodes CDR1 MNHNY and CDR2 SVGAGI (reference sequence). This CDR3 is 14 amino acids long. The CDR3 nucleotides are TGTGCCAGCAGAAAGGGACAGGGAGACTACGAGCAGTACTTC. Residues: CASRKGQGDYEQYF.